The next 16 T cell receptor beta chains were all read from a single sample in a study of blood T cell repertoires in COVID-19. Profiled with immunoSEQ multiplex PCR; TCRdb holds only in-frame clones, not every one. The sample yields 65,000 to 90,000 clones, 70% to 90% seen once. The sample taken for sequencing was peripheral blood. The receptors here all came from a man older than 75 with COVID-19, enrolled during active disease.

The chain carries TRBV6-1 and TRBJ2-7, with 9 bases aligning to TRBD2. Looked up from germline, CDR1 is MNHNS and CDR2 is SASEGT. V trimming: 1 base; J trimming: 2 bases; junction bases outside the gene matches: 6. The CDR3 is 16 residues long. CDR3 in DNA: TGTGCCAGCAGTGAAGGGGCGCGGGGGGGCCCCTACGAGCAGTACTTC. This encodes CASSEGARGGPYEQYF.

The V and J genes are TRBV6-5 and TRBJ1-2, with no clear D. This CDR3 is built from 15 residues. Per the germline V gene, CDR1 is MNHEY and CDR2 is SVGAGI. V gave up 5 bases and J gave up 4 bases, with 17 bases separating them. DNA for the CDR3: TGTGCCAGCAGTCCACACTACGAATTCACCTATGGCTACACCTTC. As protein: CASSPHYEFTYGYTF.

This chain uses TRBV5-1 with TRBJ1-4, with 10 bases fitting TRBD1. The CDR3 has 16 residues. V was pared by 0 bases and J by 6 bases, with 5 bases of the junction left unmatched. The germline V gene has CDR1 SGHRS and CDR2 YFSETQ. The CDR3 region is CASSLGLGTGDEKLFF. The CDR3 DNA is TGCGCCAGCAGCTTGGGCCTCGGGACAGGGGATGAAAAACTGTTTTTT.

This clone was counted only a few times. The chain uses TRBV2 and TRBJ2-5; the D is unclear. V was pared by 6 bases and J by 2 bases, with 10 bases between. Germline V gene lookup returns CDR1 SNHLY and CDR2 FYNNEI. CDR3 size: 13 residues. CDR3 sequence: CASRGRQQETQYF. The CDR3 region has the DNA TGTGCCAGCAGGGGCAGGCAACAAGAGACCCAGTACTTC.

This clone has a single count. The chain carries TRBV6-5 and TRBJ1-6; maybe TRBD1 (6 bases). The CDR3 loop spans 11 amino acids. CDR1 and CDR2 (germline): MNHEY, SVGAGI. V was cut by 5 bases and J by 13 bases, with 9 bases left in between. The CDR3 spells CASSHQGPLHF. The CDR3, as DNA: TGTGCCAGCAGTCACCAGGGGCCCCTCCACTTT.

V usage is TRBV19 and J usage is TRBJ1-1; possible D gene TRBD1, 5 bases. Trimming stripped 3 bases from V and 0 bases from J, with 17 bases between. Germline CDR1 is LNHDA and CDR2 is SQIVND (reference sequence). CDR3 length: 17 amino acids. CDR3 residues: CASSIKGRGYMNTEAFF. Written as DNA, the CDR3 is TGTGCCAGTAGTATTAAGGGTAGGGGTTACATGAACACTGAAGCTTTCTTT.

The chain combines TRBV7-9 with TRBJ2-3, with 7 bases that match TRBD2. Germline loops: CDR1 SEHNR, CDR2 FQNEAQ (reference sequence). The CDR3 loop spans 16 amino acids. J was trimmed by 0 bases and V by 6 bases; bases with no gene match: 9. As DNA, the CDR3 is TGTGCCAGCAGGTCTTTAGCGGGCCTGAGCACAGATACGCAGTATTTT. It yields the protein CASRSLAGLSTDTQYF.

The chain couples TRBV10-2 to TRBJ1-1, with TRBD1 matching 8 bases. This CDR3 contains 13 residues. Germline V CDR1 and CDR2: WSHSY, SAAADI. V lost 4 bases, J lost 11 bases, and 9 bases stayed unmatched. As DNA, the CDR3 is TGCGCCAGCAGTGCCGAGACAGGGGTGAAGGCTTTCTTT. Protein sequence: CASSAETGVKAFF.

A few counts support this clone. The rearrangement links TRBV7-9 to TRBJ2-7; a weak D match, TRBD2 (6 bases). Per germline, CDR1 SEHNR and CDR2 FQNEAQ (reference sequence). V dropped 3 bases and J dropped 7 bases, with 13 bases sitting between them. CDR3 length: 13 residues. CDR3 DNA sequence: TGTGCCAGCAGCTTCCCAGGTGGAGGGGAGCAGTACTTC. As protein: CASSFPGGGEQYF.

The chain recombines TRBV4-3 with TRBJ2-5; a weak D match, TRBD2 (5 bases). The CDR3 is 14 amino acids. Germline V gene data show CDR1 as LGHNA and CDR2 as YSLEER. With 0 bases removed from V and 5 bases from J, the gap between germline ends came to 10 bases. The CDR3 here is CASSQDPGGETQYF. The CDR3 bases are TGCGCCAGCAGCCAAGATCCCGGCGGGGAGACCCAGTACTTC.

The V and J genes are TRBV9 and TRBJ1-1, with D hard to call. V was trimmed by 2 bases and J by 0 bases, leaving 5 bases between them. The CDR3 spans 13 residues. The V gene's germline CDR1 is SGDLS and CDR2 YYNGEE. This CDR3 is CASSVSVNTEAFF. The DNA for the CDR3 is TGTGCCAGCAGCGTCTCCGTGAACACTGAAGCTTTCTTT. The variable domain in full, with the rest retrieved from reference TRBV9 and TRBJ1-1, is DSGVTQTPKHLITATGQRVTLRCSPRSGDLSVYWYQQSLDQGLQFLIQYYNGEERAKGNILERFSAQQFPDLHSELNLSSLELGDSALYFCASSVSVNTEAFFGQGTRLTVV.

The chain recombines TRBV9 with TRBJ1-1; D not certain. Germline V gives CDR1 SGDLS, CDR2 YYNGEE. The germline V and J ends were trimmed by 0 bases and 0 bases, with 6 bases remaining between them. This CDR3 spans 14 amino acids. The CDR3 loop is CASSVGGVNTEAFF. The CDR3 DNA follows: TGTGCCAGCAGCGTAGGCGGAGTGAACACTGAAGCTTTCTTT.

This clone was recorded only once. The rearrangement uses TRBV6-6 and TRBJ1-4; D uncertain. CDR1 is MNHNY, CDR2 SVGAGI, per germline (reference sequence). V lost 8 bases to trimming and J lost 7 bases, with 11 bases between them. The CDR3 runs 12 residues. CDR3 DNA sequence: TGTGCCAGCGGGCCGGCTGGTGAAAAACTGTTTTTT. The encoded protein is CASGPAGEKLFF.

Of note for this clone: One end of the junction is discordant with germline, which a read error may explain. The rearrangement joins TRBV10-3 to TRBJ1-5; 10 positions agree with TRBD1. This CDR3 is built from 14 residues. Germline V gene sequence: CDR1 ENHRY, CDR2 SYGVKD. CDR3 protein: CAISGGTGDQPQHF. The CDR3 DNA sequence: TGTGCCATTAGTGGGGGGACAGGGGACCAGCCCCAGCATTTT.

This chain links TRBV10-2 with TRBJ2-5; TRBD2 might be the D (6 bases). This CDR3 region has 13 residues. Trimming took 4 bases from V and 7 from J, leaving 13 bases between them. Germline loops: CDR1 WSHSY, CDR2 SAAADI. The CDR3 spells CASSVAEYGTQYF. The CDR3 region has the DNA TGCGCCAGCAGTGTAGCGGAGTATGGGACCCAGTACTTC.

This chain connects TRBV5-1 to TRBJ1-1; 8 nucleotides align to TRBD1. This CDR3 comprises 14 residues. From germline, CDR1 is SGHRS and CDR2 YFSETQ. With 2 bases clipped from V and 4 bases from J, the junction kept 4 bases outside the gene matches. In DNA, the CDR3 is TGCGCCAGCAGCTTCCAGGGGGCTGGCACTGAAGCTTTCTTT. Its translation is CASSFQGAGTEAFF.